Included here is one TCR beta chain sequence, with context. The antigen is not known. TCRdb reprocessed the 5' RACE reads via MiXCR and lists one record per CDR3 protein. This sample has about 460,000 distinct CDR3 sequences, with approximately 15% found just once. The sample is drawn from a study of identical twins. Notes on the study in general: Twin pairs' shared out-of-frame alpha sequences were enriched in low generation probability. Reduced insertions were recorded for abundant cord blood beta clonotypes, with no such pattern in memory repertoires. With monozygotic twins, out-of-frame TCR alpha sharing exceeded what models estimated.

The CDR3 spans 14 residues. Germline trimming cut 10 bases from V and 2 bases from J; bases unmatched to any gene: 4. Germline-derived CDR1 and CDR2 are MNHEY and SVGEGT. The same data also contributed to another study, on yellow fever vaccine responses in identical twins. That work contributes: Convergence reportedly seemed to mark part of the twins' vaccine T cell response, with personalization marking the rest.

The sequenced material came from CD4+ T cells sorted from blood. The V and J genes are TRBV6-2 or TRBV6-3 and TRBJ2-2; 10 nucleotides agree with TRBD1. The sequence derives from a woman aged 18-29 years in good health. CDR3 nucleotide sequence: TGTGCCACCTGGGACAGGGGCAACACCGGGGAGCTGTTTTTT. Its protein product is CATWDRGNTGELFF.